The TCR beta chain described here comes from a study of shared clonotypes between healthy human individuals. About the research overall: Every donor yielded three CD4 naive, three CD4 memory, two CD8 naive and one CD8 memory plate.

CD45RO negativity and positive selection for CCR7 defined naive CD8 cells, a population that excluded terminally differentiated effector memory CD45RA+ cells. Findings of the study overall: Clonotype sharing among donors was thought likely to change with sequencing depth. Clonotype sharing across several donors was observed for around 5.1% of naive CD4 clonotypes.

Concerning this clone itself: What it recognizes is unknown.

Trimming pared 7 bases from V and 7 bases from J, leaving 8 bases between. This CDR3 is 11 amino acids long. From germline, CDR1 is SGHAT and CDR2 FQNNGV. Using 200 ng DNA, some 30,000 T cell genomes, the sorted-subset replicate PCRs were run. The method was immunoSEQ multiplex PCR; TCRdb's version includes in-frame clones alone and lacks a portion of them. The repertoire includes a few million clones, 93% of them detected once, and more than 1.5% sits in the top ten. The sequencing sample was made of naive CD8+ T cells from PBMCs. This TCR came from a man between 18 and 35 years old in good health. Some clones in this sample may be carry-over from other donors' samples. V gene TRBV11-2 combines with J gene TRBJ2-1; tentatively, D is TRBD2 (5 bases). In DNA, the CDR3 is TGTGCCAGCAACCCGGGGAATGAGCAGTTCTTC. Translation: CASNPGNEQFF. The full variable domain, in which reference TRBV11-2 and TRBJ2-1 provide the parts outside the CDR3, is EAGVAQSPRYKIIEKRQSVAFWCNPISGHATLYWYQQILGQGPKLLIQFQNNGVVDDSQLPKDRFSAERLKGVDSTLKIQPAKLEDSAVYLCASNPGNEQFFGPGTRLTVL.